The 26 T cell receptor beta chains in this list originate from one sample, sequenced in a study of OX40 agonist ivuxolimab in advanced cancers. Sequencing used immunoSEQ multiplex PCR; TCRdb keeps in-frame clones, though not all of them. This table holds about 64,000 clones, around 89% found once. The specimen was CD4+ or CD8+ T cells sorted from blood, collected in a trial of the OX40 agonist ivuxolimab. The receptors stem from an adult with an advanced solid tumor such as melanoma, head and neck, liver or kidney cancer.

The gene calls are TRBV5-1 and TRBJ2-1; TRBD2 agrees at 7 bases. The CDR3 is 15 amino acids. The germline CDR1 and CDR2 sequences are SGHRS and YFSETQ. The junction had 10 bases not matched to a gene; V was cut back by 4 bases and J by 6 bases. In nucleotides, the CDR3 is TGCGCCAGCAGCCAGGGAGGGACGGCTGGCAATGAGCAGTTCTTC. It codes for CASSQGGTAGNEQFF.

The rearrangement links TRBV20-1 to TRBJ2-1; D call uncertain. The ends were cut back, 4 bases at V and 6 bases at J, with 7 bases in the middle. Germline V CDR1 and CDR2: DFQATT, SNEGSKA (reference sequence). CDR3 length: 11 amino acids. CDR3 in DNA: TGCAGTGCTATCAGAACCAATGAGCAGTTCTTC. This encodes CSAIRTNEQFF.

This chain links TRBV27 with TRBJ2-7; TRBD1 matches 8 bases. CDR3 length equals 14 residues. The germline V gene has CDR1 MNHEY and CDR2 SMNVEV (reference sequence). V trimming: 4 bases; J trimming: 6 bases; junction bases outside the gene matches: 8. The CDR3 protein is CASSYRDRQSEQYF. DNA for the CDR3: TGTGCCAGCAGTTACCGGGACAGGCAAAGCGAGCAGTACTTC.

This clone was seen only a few times. The chain carries TRBV19 and TRBJ2-7; 13 bases are shared with TRBD2. Germline V gene lookup returns CDR1 LNHDA and CDR2 SQIVND (reference sequence). The CDR3 covers 15 residues. Trimming took 5 bases from V and 7 from J; bases not matched to a gene: 8. The CDR3 here is CASSARTSGSYEQYF. DNA of the CDR3: TGTGCCAGTAGTGCCCGGACTAGCGGGAGTTATGAGCAGTACTTC.

The V and J genes are TRBV19 and TRBJ1-5; 10 bases agree with TRBD1. With V trimmed by 8 bases and J by 4 bases, 5 bases remained unmatched. The CDR3 sequence is 14 residues long. Germline CDR1 LNHDA, CDR2 SQIVND (reference sequence). The CDR3 loop reads CASSGTGANQPQHF. CDR3 nucleotide sequence: TGTGCCAGTTCCGGGACAGGGGCAAATCAGCCCCAGCATTTT. The full variable domain, with the rest looked up from reference TRBV19 and TRBJ1-5, is DGGITQSPKYLFRKEGQNVTLSCEQNLNHDAMYWYRQDPGQGLRLIYYSQIVNDFQKGDIAEGYSVSREKKESFPLTVTSAQKNPTAFYLCASSGTGANQPQHFGDGTRLSIL.

This clone counts as medium-sized. V gene TRBV7-3 combines with J gene TRBJ2-3; weak D call: TRBD2 (5 bases). Germline V gene lookup returns CDR1 SGHTA and CDR2 FQGTGA. Trimming pared 5 bases from V and 4 bases from J, leaving 10 bases between. This CDR3 region has 13 residues. The CDR3 bases are TGTGCCAGCAGCCCCTCCGGGGCAGATACGCAGTATTTT. It yields the protein CASSPSGADTQYF.

The chain recombines TRBV14 with TRBJ2-4; 9 bases are shared with TRBD1. J gave up 6 bases and V 4 bases, and 1 base lay outside the gene matches. CDR1 SGHDN and CDR2 FVKESK come from the germline V gene. This CDR3 has 13 amino acids. DNA of the CDR3: TGTGCCAGCAGCCCGGGACAGGGAAACATTCAGTACTTC. It translates to CASSPGQGNIQYF.

V gene TRBV28 combines with J gene TRBJ2-7, with 7 bases identical to TRBD2. V was clipped by 6 bases and J by 3 bases; unmatched bases: 11. The CDR3 covers 15 residues. Per the germline V gene, CDR1 is MDHEN and CDR2 is SYDVKM. The CDR3 coding sequence is TGTGCCAGCAGAACTACAAGCGGGGCAAACTACGAGCAGTACTTC. It yields the protein CASRTTSGANYEQYF.

The chain employs TRBV30 and TRBJ1-2; a weak D match, TRBD1 (5 bases). Trimming removed 3 bases from V and 4 bases from J, with 15 bases in between. This CDR3 region has 14 residues. The germline gives CDR1 GTSNPN, CDR2 SVGIG (reference sequence). Here the CDR3 DNA reads TGTGCCTGGAGAAGGGGAACTCAAACCTATGGCTACACCTTC. Its translation: CAWRRGTQTYGYTF.

The chain combines TRBV7-9 with TRBJ2-1; perhaps D is TRBD1 or TRBD2 (6 bases each). Germline V lookup: CDR1 SEHNR, CDR2 FQNEAQ (reference sequence). The CDR3 covers 14 residues. V gave up 4 bases and J gave up 3 bases, with 10 bases separating them. The CDR3 nucleotides are TGTGCCAGCAGCTCGGGGGCAAACTACAATGAGCAGTTCTTC. Protein product: CASSSGANYNEQFF.

The chain recombines TRBV4-1 with TRBJ1-6; D not certain. The V and J ends lost 1 base and 10 bases respectively, with 14 bases between them. Looked up from germline, CDR1 is MGHRA and CDR2 is YSYEKL. The CDR3 length is 15 residues. The CDR3 DNA sequence: TGCGCCAGCAGCCAAGCTTCGGATGGCGGGTCACCCCTCCACTTT. Translation gives CASSQASDGGSPLHF.

The chain carries TRBV19 and TRBJ2-6; maybe TRBD2 (5 bases). Germline CDR1 and CDR2: LNHDA and SQIVND (reference sequence). The V end lost 6 bases, the J end lost 0 bases, and 15 bases lay between the germline ends. This CDR3 has 17 residues. The CDR3 coding sequence is TGTGCCAGTAGGAGACACCATCGGGACTCTGGGGCCAACGTCCTGACTTTC. Residues: CASRRHHRDSGANVLTF.

This sequence joins TRBV6-1 and TRBJ2-7; 8 bases map to TRBD1. Germline values: CDR1 MNHNS, CDR2 SASEGT. Trimming took 6 bases from V and 4 from J; bases not matched to a gene: 11. This CDR3 comprises 15 residues. CDR3 loop: CASRPRDRSIYEQYF. The CDR3 DNA reads TGTGCCAGCAGACCCCGGGACAGGTCCATTTACGAGCAGTACTTC.

This chain connects TRBV5-1 to TRBJ1-5; 7 positions match TRBD1. The CDR3 has 13 amino acids. CDR1 is SGHRS and CDR2 is YFSETQ in the germline V gene. V shed 4 bases, J shed 5 bases, and the junction held 3 bases outside the gene matches. CDR3 nucleotide sequence: TGCGCCAGCAGCAAAGACAGGGATCAGCCCCAGCATTTT. Its protein product is CASSKDRDQPQHF.

The J gene is TRBJ2-1, the V gene TRBV27; 8 positions match TRBD1. The J segment lost 6 bases and the V segment lost 6 bases, leaving 16 bases of the junction unmatched. Germline V gene sequence: CDR1 MNHEY, CDR2 SMNVEV (reference sequence). CDR3 length equals 17 residues. The CDR3 is CASRTVFGQGFGNEQFF. The CDR3 DNA reads as TGTGCCAGCAGGACAGTTTTTGGACAGGGATTCGGCAATGAGCAGTTCTTC.

Only one count was recorded for this clone. V gene TRBV4-2 combines with J gene TRBJ2-1; 8 bases align to TRBD2. The V gene end was trimmed by 4 bases and the J gene end by 5 bases; junction bases not matched to a gene: 13. The CDR3 is made up of 17 amino acids. Germline V gives CDR1 LGHNA, CDR2 YNFKEQ. DNA of the CDR3: TGTGCCAGCAGCCTAAGATACCCGGGAGGGCTAGACAATGAGCAGTTCTTC. This encodes CASSLRYPGGLDNEQFF.

This clone has just one count. CDR3 residues: CASSRGPATNEKLFF. DNA of the CDR3: TGTGCCAGCAGCCGGGGGCCTGCAACTAATGAAAAACTGTTTTTT. The chain has TRBV6-5 and TRBJ1-4, with TRBD1 as a possible D gene (6 bases). The CDR3 consists of 15 residues. Trimming took off 6 bases at V and 0 bases at J, with 11 bases between the two ends. CDR1 and CDR2 (germline): MNHEY, SVGAGI.

The rearrangement joins TRBV7-3 to TRBJ2-1, with unresolved D. This CDR3 region has 13 residues. Germline assignment: CDR1 SGHTA and CDR2 FQGTGA. Deletions cut 5 bases from V and 7 bases from J, with 12 bases between. The CDR3 protein is CASSPVISNEQFF. The CDR3 nucleotides are TGTGCCAGCAGCCCAGTAATATCGAATGAGCAGTTCTTC.

Only a few counts were recorded for this clone. The J gene is TRBJ1-1, the V gene TRBV10-2; no clear D gene. The CDR3 covers 12 residues. Germline CDR1 WSHSY, CDR2 SAAADI. The V end lost 5 bases, the J end lost 0 bases, and 4 bases lay between the germline ends. Here the CDR3 DNA reads TGCGCCAGCAGTAACATGAACACTGAAGCTTTCTTT. This encodes CASSNMNTEAFF.

V usage is TRBV28 and J usage is TRBJ2-1; TRBD2 aligns across 8 bases. The CDR3 contains 14 residues. CDR1 and CDR2 (germline): MDHEN, SYDVKM. V trimming: 7 bases; J trimming: 7 bases; junction bases outside the gene matches: 9. In DNA, the CDR3 is TGTGCCAGCAACTTCGCCCTAGCGGGTAATGAGCAGTTCTTC. The encoded protein is CASNFALAGNEQFF.

This chain links TRBV10-1 with TRBJ1-3; 7 bases match TRBD1. Germline CDR1 WNHNN, CDR2 SYGVQD (reference sequence). V trimming: 4 bases; J trimming: 4 bases; junction bases outside the gene matches: 4. The CDR3 has 14 residues. The CDR3 here is CASSAGTEGNTIYF. CDR3 DNA: TGCGCCAGCAGTGCCGGGACAGAGGGAAACACCATATATTTT.

The chain has TRBV7-9 and TRBJ1-4; tentatively, D is TRBD1 (6 bases). Per the germline V gene, CDR1 is SEHNR and CDR2 is FQNEAQ (reference sequence). Between the trimmed V and J ends, which lost 5 bases and 7 bases, there was a span of 14 bases. The CDR3 spans 14 residues. In DNA form, the CDR3 reads TGTGCCAGCAGCCTCACAGGGAGGGGTGAAAAACTGTTTTTT. Its translation: CASSLTGRGEKLFF.

The chain's CDR3 is CASSLPIGRSSYEQYF. For the CDR3, the DNA is TGCGCCAGCAGCTTGCCCATTGGCAGGAGCTCCTACGAGCAGTACTTC. The chain couples TRBV5-1 to TRBJ2-7; D ambiguous. Germline CDR1 SGHRS, CDR2 YFSETQ. V gave up 1 base and J gave up 0 bases, with 14 bases separating them. The CDR3 length is 16 residues.

This chain links TRBV7-2 with TRBJ2-3, with 14 bases fitting TRBD2. The CDR3 length is 15 residues. Germline V gene sequence: CDR1 SGHTA, CDR2 FQGNSA. The V segment lost 3 bases and the J segment 9 bases; nucleotides outside the gene matches: 5. CDR3 loop: CASSFPTSGGGTQYF. The DNA for the CDR3 is TGTGCCAGCAGCTTTCCGACTAGCGGGGGGGGGACGCAGTATTTT. Full variable domain (remainder filled in from reference TRBV7-2 and TRBJ2-3): GAGVSQSPSNKVTEKGKDVELRCDPISGHTALYWYRQSLGQGLEFLIYFQGNSAPDKSGLPSDRFSAERTGGSVSTLTIQRTQQEDSAVYLCASSFPTSGGGTQYFGPGTRLTVL.

The rearrangement links TRBV6-6 to TRBJ2-1; 8 bases match TRBD1. The length of the CDR3 is 14 residues. CDR1 and CDR2 (germline): MNHNY, SVGAGI (reference sequence). J lost 3 bases, V lost 6 bases, and 4 bases had no gene match. CDR3 sequence: CASSEDRDYNEQFF. The CDR3 nucleotides read TGTGCCAGCAGCGAGGACAGGGACTACAATGAGCAGTTCTTC.

The rearrangement joins TRBV9 to TRBJ1-6, with TRBD1 matching 8 bases. The germline V gene has CDR1 SGDLS and CDR2 YYNGEE. The CDR3 runs 13 residues. J lost 14 bases, V lost 4 bases, and 8 bases had no gene match. This CDR3 is CASSPGQGTTLHF. The CDR3 region has the DNA TGTGCCAGCAGCCCCGGACAGGGTACGACCCTCCACTTT.